Listed below are T cell receptor beta chains from one sample, sequenced in a study of control samples from healthy donors and cancer patients. Clones were read by immunoSEQ multiplex PCR, and TCRdb kept only the in-frame ones, dropping some. The data show about 89,000 clones, 85% seen once. Sequencing used blood. These receptors came from a woman between 40 and 55 years old in good health. CDR3s include the opening cysteine and the closing phenylalanine or tryptophan. The D gene is left open where the match is weak. Only some rows state a clone size, as once, few, many or a class for expanded clones.

D gene	clone size	J gene	V gene	CDR3 protein	CDR3 DNA
NA	NA	TRBJ1-4	TRBV15	CATSQSRTLNEKLFF	TGTGCCACCAGTCAATCCCGGACACTTAATGAAAAACTGTTTTTT
TRBD2	NA	TRBJ2-1	TRBV5-6	CASSFLAGSSGGNEQFF	TGTGCCAGCAGCTTCTTGGCTGGGTCTAGCGGGGGGAATGAGCAGTTCTTC
NA	NA	TRBJ1-2	TRBV7-2	CASSLEGPRGYTF	TGTGCCAGCAGCTTAGAGGGTCCTCGTGGCTACACCTTC
NA	NA	TRBJ1-1	TRBV5-4	CASSQRDRRAFF	TGTGCCAGCAGCCAAAGGGACCGCAGAGCTTTCTTT
TRBD2	few	TRBJ2-3	TRBV2	CASSLGGVLDTQYF	TGTGCCAGCAGTCTTGGGGGGGTGCTGGATACGCAGTATTTT
NA	NA	TRBJ2-3	TRBV5-6	CASSSWTRHTDTQYF	TGTGCCAGCTCCTCGTGGACGCGCCATACAGATACGCAGTATTTT
TRBD1	once	TRBJ1-1	TRBV7-2	CASSLQGKHTEAFF	TGTGCCAGCAGCCTACAGGGGAAGCACACTGAAGCTTTCTTT
NA	NA	TRBJ1-2	TRBV11-1	CASSPQKGVTSYTF	TGTGCCAGCAGCCCCCAGAAGGGGGTAACGAGCTACACCTTC
NA	NA	TRBJ2-7	TRBV6-5	CASSYDKNEQYF	TGTGCCAGCAGTTACGATAAGAACGAGCAGTACTTC
NA	NA	TRBJ1-3	TRBV12-3/TRBV12-4	CASSFPRNTIYF	TGTGCCAGCAGTTTTCCCAGAAACACCATATATTTT
NA	NA	TRBJ2-7	TRBV9	CASSVRSTDEQYF	TGTGCCAGCAGCGTTCGGTCGACCGACGAGCAGTACTTC
NA	few	TRBJ1-3	TRBV3-1/TRBV3-2	CASSHQFATVSGNTIYF	TGTGCCAGCAGCCACCAATTCGCAACAGTCTCTGGAAACACCATATATTTT
NA	NA	TRBJ1-3	TRBV30	CASHRGSVSGNTIYF	TGTGCCTCCCACCGGGGGTCAGTCTCTGGAAACACCATATATTTT
NA	NA	TRBJ1-1	TRBV10-3	CAISDGGMNTEAFF	TGTGCCATCAGTGATGGGGGGATGAACACTGAAGCTTTCTTT
NA	medium-sized	TRBJ2-2	TRBV6-4	CASSDRTDTGELFF	TGTGCCAGCAGTGACAGGACAGACACCGGGGAGCTGTTTTTT
TRBD2	NA	TRBJ2-5	TRBV19	CASTTSGNQETQYF	TGTGCCAGTACGACTAGCGGAAATCAAGAGACCCAGTACTTC
TRBD1	NA	TRBJ1-3	TRBV18	CASSKVGQGGNTIYF	TGTGCCAGCTCGAAGGTGGGACAGGGCGGAAACACCATATATTTT
TRBD1	NA	TRBJ2-7	TRBV5-1	CASSFTGGGYEQYF	TGCGCCAGCAGCTTCACAGGGGGCGGCTACGAGCAGTACTTC
NA	once	TRBJ2-5	TRBV23-1	CASSQETQYF	TGCGCCAGCAGCCAAGAGACCCAGTACTTC
NA	NA	TRBJ1-2	TRBV6-1	CASSPAYGYTF	TGTGCCAGCAGTCCCGCATATGGCTACACCTTC
TRBD1	NA	TRBJ2-3	TRBV7-2	CASSPGQGSDTQYF	TGTGCCAGCAGCCCGGGACAGGGGTCAGATACGCAGTATTTT
NA	medium-sized	TRBJ1-5	TRBV7-2	CASSLVWGADQPQHF	TGTGCCAGCAGCTTAGTATGGGGCGCGGATCAGCCCCAGCATTTT
NA	NA	TRBJ1-5	TRBV2	CASRGENQPQHF	TGTGCCAGCAGGGGGGAGAATCAGCCCCAGCATTTT
NA	NA	TRBJ1-1	TRBV27	CASSLEGRGTEAFF	TGTGCCAGCAGTTTAGAGGGGCGAGGGACTGAAGCTTTCTTT
NA	NA	TRBJ1-4	TRBV4-1	CASSQEGQVWEKLFF	TGCGCCAGCAGCCAAGAGGGGCAGGTTTGGGAAAAACTGTTTTTT
TRBD1	NA	TRBJ1-2	TRBV14	CASSQAGRQGVDGYTF	TGTGCCAGCAGCCAAGCGGGAAGACAGGGGGTGGATGGCTACACCTTC
NA	NA	TRBJ1-4	TRBV12-3/TRBV12-4	CASSPSWSEPLFF	TGTGCCAGCAGCCCCTCTTGGTCCGAGCCACTGTTTTTT
TRBD1	NA	TRBJ2-7	TRBV18	CASSPGDRAPYEQYF	TGTGCCAGCTCACCGGGGGACAGGGCCCCCTACGAGCAGTACTTC
NA	NA	TRBJ1-2	TRBV7-8	CASSFFDANYGYTF	TGTGCCAGCAGCTTCTTCGATGCCAACTATGGCTACACCTTC
NA	NA	TRBJ1-2	TRBV19	CASLPGGRYYGYTF	TGTGCCAGTCTCCCGGGGGGCAGGTACTATGGCTACACCTTC
NA	NA	TRBJ1-1	TRBV4-3	CASSQDRPGVQNTEAFF	TGCGCCAGCAGCCAAGATCGCCCAGGGGTGCAGAACACTGAAGCTTTCTTT